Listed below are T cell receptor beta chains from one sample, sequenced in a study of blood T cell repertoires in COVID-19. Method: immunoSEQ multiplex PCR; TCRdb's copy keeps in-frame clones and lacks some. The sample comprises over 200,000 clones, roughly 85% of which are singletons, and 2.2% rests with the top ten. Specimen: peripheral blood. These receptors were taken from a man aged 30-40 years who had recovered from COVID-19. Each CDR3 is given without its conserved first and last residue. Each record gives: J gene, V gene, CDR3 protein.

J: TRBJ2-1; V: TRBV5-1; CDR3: ASSLGTGGYNEQF
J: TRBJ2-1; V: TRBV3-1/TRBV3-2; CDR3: ASSQERDFKVEQF
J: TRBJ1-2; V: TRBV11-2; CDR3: ASSPRRGVYGYT
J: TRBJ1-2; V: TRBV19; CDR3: ASSIDNRGYGYT
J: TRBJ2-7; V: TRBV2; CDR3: ASSFDSTPYEQY
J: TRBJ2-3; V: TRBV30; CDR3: AWSSGLDTQY
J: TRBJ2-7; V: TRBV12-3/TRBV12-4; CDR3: ASNPTGAYEQY
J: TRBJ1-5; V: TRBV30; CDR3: AWREGRQPQH
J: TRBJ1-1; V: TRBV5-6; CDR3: ASSFQVVLEAF
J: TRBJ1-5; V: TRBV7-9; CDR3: ASSSWTGGPNQPQH
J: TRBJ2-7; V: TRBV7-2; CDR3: ASSLWGIYEQY
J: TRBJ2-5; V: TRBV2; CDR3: ASRRGQETQY
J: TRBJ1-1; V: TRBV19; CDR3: ASSPDRQYWSWAF
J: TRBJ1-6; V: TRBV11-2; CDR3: ASSFSGDNSPLH
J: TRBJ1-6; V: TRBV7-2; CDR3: ASSLGRTGTYNSPLH
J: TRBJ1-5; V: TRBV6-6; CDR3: ASSRQGAMSNQPQH
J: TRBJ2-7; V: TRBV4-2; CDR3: ASSHLGVNPYEQY
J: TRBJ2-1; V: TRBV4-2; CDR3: ASSQAVIHGRANNEQF
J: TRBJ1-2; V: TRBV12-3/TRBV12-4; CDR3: ASSYDRGYGYT
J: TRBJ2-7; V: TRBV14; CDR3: ASTSGVHEQY
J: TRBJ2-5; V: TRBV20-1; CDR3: SASFGGGGETQY
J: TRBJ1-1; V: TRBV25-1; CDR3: ASSPQGKKTEAF
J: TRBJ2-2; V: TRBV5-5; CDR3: ASSSGQGNTGELF
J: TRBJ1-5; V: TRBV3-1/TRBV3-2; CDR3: ASSQDGRERWGNQPQH
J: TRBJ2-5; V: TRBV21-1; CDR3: ASSMTGDGETQY
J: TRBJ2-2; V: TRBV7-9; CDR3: ASSLEVVFANTGELF
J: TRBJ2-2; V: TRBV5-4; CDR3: ASSLGQGTGELF
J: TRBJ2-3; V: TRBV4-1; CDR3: ASSLTAGSDTQY
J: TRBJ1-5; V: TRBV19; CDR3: ASSKLGPLSNQPQH